These 22 T cell receptor beta chains share one sample of origin, sequenced in a study of T cell repertoires in cytomegalovirus infection. Via MiXCR, TCRdb re-called the reads, giving one row per CDR3 protein. The sample lists about 530,000 distinct CDR3 sequences; 26% were seen once. Sequencing was done on a sample of PBMCs. The receptors here all came from a human donor in good health (CMV status not recorded). Some clones in this sample may be carry-over from other donors' samples.

The genes are TRBV19 and TRBJ1-2; D is uncertain. Germline CDR1 is LNHDA and CDR2 is SQIVND (reference sequence). The CDR3 totals 11 residues. V was clipped by 6 bases and J by 8 bases, with 10 bases between them. CDR3 bases: TGTGCCAGTAGCGGGAGGTTCGGCTACACCTTC. Translating gives CASSGRFGYTF.

Many counts were recorded for this clonotype. CDR3 DNA sequence: TGTGCCAGCAGCCGGGGACAGGGGGCCGCCTACGAGCAGTACTTC. This gives the protein CASSRGQGAAYEQYF. V usage is TRBV7-2 and J usage is TRBJ2-7; 12 bases match TRBD1. With V trimmed by 5 bases and J by 2 bases, 4 bases remained unmatched. The germline CDR1 and CDR2 sequences are SGHTA and FQGNSA. The CDR3 runs 15 residues.

This clonotype came up many times. J is TRBJ1-2 and V is TRBV12-3 or TRBV12-4; D gene uncertain. The CDR3 contains 13 residues. V was shortened by 8 bases and J by 6 bases, with 16 bases between the two germline ends. The CDR3 reads CASGVGEGHGYTF. The CDR3 bases are TGTGCCAGCGGTGTGGGTGAGGGCCATGGCTACACCTTC.

This clonotype was counted only a few times. The chain joins TRBV20-1 to TRBJ1-2, with D maybe TRBD1 (6 bases). CDR3 size: 12 residues. Germline CDR1 DFQATT, CDR2 SNEGSKA (reference sequence). V was pared by 1 base and J by 8 bases, with 11 bases between. The CDR3 here is CSARGDIGGYTF. DNA for the CDR3: TGCAGTGCTAGAGGGGACATAGGGGGCTACACCTTC.

This clonotype has a handful of counts. The chain joins TRBV7-6 to TRBJ2-7; 13 bases agree with TRBD2. The length of the CDR3 is 15 residues. Germline lookup yields CDR1 SGHVS and CDR2 FNYEAQ. After removal of 1 base from V and 3 bases from J, the junction contained 0 bases not matched to a gene. In DNA form, the CDR3 reads TGTGCCAGCAGCTTAGGGACTAGCGGGGGCTACGAGCAGTACGTC. It yields the protein CASSLGTSGGYEQYV.

The table lists this clonotype with a few counts. The genes are TRBV19 and TRBJ2-1, with D hard to call. Trimming cost V 5 bases and J 9 bases, with 14 bases left between them. Per germline, CDR1 LNHDA and CDR2 SQIVND (reference sequence). The CDR3 covers 13 residues. The CDR3 reads CASSSLRVGEQFF. CDR3 coding DNA: TGTGCCAGTAGTTCGCTACGAGTCGGTGAGCAGTTCTTC.

The chain uses TRBV29-1 and TRBJ2-3; D is possibly TRBD2 (6 bases). The CDR3 spans 14 residues. CDR1 is SQVTM, CDR2 ANQGSEA, per germline. CDR3 nucleotides: TGCAGTTTCCAACGGGAGACCTACGCAGATACGCAGTATTTT. This encodes CSFQRETYADTQYF.

For the CDR3, the DNA is TGTGCCAGCAGCTTAGCAGATCAGGGGGTTCAGCAGTACTTC. Its translation: CASSLADQGVQQYF. The genes are TRBV7-2 and TRBJ2-7; 7 bases line up with TRBD1. The germline gives CDR1 SGHTA, CDR2 FQGNSA. After removal of 0 bases from V and 8 bases from J, the junction contained 7 bases not matched to a gene. This CDR3 has 14 amino acids.

The V gene is TRBV12-5, the J gene TRBJ2-1; 7 bases align to TRBD1. Trimming at V came to 5 bases and at J to 7 bases, leaving 8 bases not matched to a gene. This CDR3 region has 14 residues. Germline CDR1 LGHNT, CDR2 FRNRAP. The DNA of the CDR3 is TGTGCTAGTGGTGGACAGGCCCTTATGAATGAGCAGTTCTTC. Translating gives CASGGQALMNEQFF.

In its sample, this clonotype was seen a few times. The chain links TRBV28 to TRBJ2-1; D gene uncertain. V lost 5 bases to trimming and J lost 9 bases, with 11 bases between them. CDR3 length equals 12 residues. Germline V gene sequence: CDR1 MDHEN, CDR2 SYDVKM. The CDR3 coding sequence is TGTGCCAGCAGTACCTCATGGACTGAGCAGTTCTTC. Translating it yields CASSTSWTEQFF.

Here the CDR3 reads CASSDGTSGNTGELFF. The CDR3 DNA is TGTGCCAGCAGCGATGGGACTAGCGGGAACACCGGGGAGCTGTTTTTT. The J gene is TRBJ2-2, the V gene TRBV7-9; 11 bases agree with TRBD2. V gave up 5 bases and J gave up 1 base; unmatched junction bases: 3. Germline assignment: CDR1 SEHNR and CDR2 FQNEAQ (reference sequence). The CDR3 totals 16 residues. The complete variable domain, with remaining parts taken from reference TRBV7-9 and TRBJ2-2, reads DTGVSQNPRHKITKRGQNVTFRCDPISEHNRLYWYRQTLGQGPEFLTYFQNEAQLEKSRLLSDRFSAERPKGSFSTLEIQRTEQGDSAMYLCASSDGTSGNTGELFFGEGSRLTVL.

On this clonotype itself: This sequence may be a read error, since a much larger clone differs from it by one base. The rearrangement uses TRBV4-2 and TRBJ1-1; no clear D gene. Germline CDR1 reads LGHNA; CDR2 reads YNFKEQ. Trimming pared 0 bases from V and 10 bases from J, leaving 12 bases between. The CDR3 consists of 13 residues. The CDR3 bases are TGTGCCAGCAGCCAAGATCGGGGATCCGTAGCTTTCTTT. Protein sequence: CASSQDRGSVAFF.

The chain carries TRBV4-3 and TRBJ2-3, with D unresolved. The CDR3 runs 14 residues. Germline V gives CDR1 LGHNA, CDR2 YSLEER. The V end lost 0 bases, the J end lost 5 bases, and 9 bases lay between the germline ends. CDR3 nucleotide sequence: TGCGCCAGCAGCCAAGATCCGCGAAGAGATACGCAGTATTTT. Translating gives CASSQDPRRDTQYF.

This clonotype showed up many times. The chain links TRBV7-2 to TRBJ1-2, with 12 bases identical to TRBD1. The CDR3 contains 15 residues. The trim removed 1 base at V and 8 bases at J, leaving 5 bases unmatched. Germline CDR1 SGHTA, CDR2 FQGNSA. CDR3 protein: CASSLGDRGLEGYTF. CDR3 in DNA: TGTGCCAGCAGCTTAGGGGACAGGGGGCTCGAGGGCTACACCTTC.

In its sample, this clonotype was seen a few times. This sequence joins TRBV6-1 and TRBJ2-1; TRBD2 aligns across 8 bases. The V segment lost 7 bases and the J segment 0 bases; nucleotides outside the gene matches: 5. Per germline, CDR1 MNHNS and CDR2 SASEGT. The CDR3 covers 15 residues. The CDR3 DNA is TGTGCCAGCACCGTTGGGACTAGCTCCTACAATGAGCAGTTCTTC. Its translation is CASTVGTSSYNEQFF.

This clonotype was found many times. This chain connects TRBV12-3 or TRBV12-4 to TRBJ2-3, with D perhaps assigned TRBD1 or TRBD2 (5 bases each). V lost 6 bases and J 5 bases, leaving 15 bases between the germline ends. The CDR3 runs 14 residues. Here the CDR3 DNA reads TGTGCCAGCAGGCGAGGGGCGGTTGGAGATACGCAGTATTTT. It is translated as CASRRGAVGDTQYF.

This chain connects TRBV9 to TRBJ1-1; D is unresolved. The V and J ends lost 0 bases and 1 base respectively, with 7 bases between them. Germline V gene sequence: CDR1 SGDLS, CDR2 YYNGEE. The CDR3 contains 14 residues. CDR3 in DNA: TGTGCCAGCAGCGTAGATCTAGAGAACACTGAAGCTTTCTTT. It codes for CASSVDLENTEAFF.

This clonotype was seen only a few times. CDR3 in amino acids: CASSYGQYNEQFF. The DNA for the CDR3 is TGCGCCAGCAGCTACGGACAGTACAATGAGCAGTTCTTC. This rearrangement joins TRBV5-1 to TRBJ2-1; possible D gene TRBD1, 6 bases. V was shortened by 3 bases and J by 4 bases, with 8 bases between the two germline ends. CDR1 and CDR2 from the germline V gene are SGHRS and YFSETQ. The CDR3 is 13 residues long.

This clonotype was counted a few times. This chain uses TRBV27 with TRBJ2-3; no clear D gene. Trimming stripped 5 bases from V and 2 bases from J, with 11 bases between. Germline CDR1 MNHEY, CDR2 SMNVEV (reference sequence). This CDR3 region has 14 residues. DNA of the CDR3: TGTGCCAGCAGTGGACCTAGTTACACAGATACGCAGTATTTT. It yields the protein CASSGPSYTDTQYF.

This rearrangement joins TRBV28 to TRBJ2-7; possibly TRBD1 for D (6 bases). The CDR3 spans 18 residues. Trimming removed 4 bases from V and 2 bases from J, with 24 bases in between. Per germline, CDR1 MDHEN and CDR2 SYDVKM. The CDR3 loop is CASSSSSPSRDKTYEQYF. As DNA, the CDR3 is TGTGCCAGCAGTTCGAGCAGCCCGTCTAGGGACAAGACCTACGAGCAGTACTTC.

This clonotype was picked up many times. This sequence joins TRBV7-8 and TRBJ2-4, with D possibly TRBD2 on 6 matching bases. Per germline, CDR1 SGHVS and CDR2 FQNEAQ. V shed 1 base and J shed 9 bases, with 7 bases lying between them. The CDR3 extends over 12 amino acids. Here the CDR3 reads CASSLVSGIQYF. The CDR3, as DNA: TGTGCCAGCAGCTTAGTTAGCGGCATTCAGTACTTC.

The J gene is TRBJ2-1, the V gene TRBV29-1; D not resolved. This CDR3 region has 11 residues. Germline V gene lookup returns CDR1 SQVTM and CDR2 ANQGSEA. V was clipped by 8 bases and J by 5 bases, with 10 bases between them. In DNA form, the CDR3 reads TGCAGCTCTGGGTGGAACAATGAGCAGTTCTTC. Translated, it gives CSSGWNNEQFF.